The clone carrying this T cell receptor (beta chain) was counted between two and nine times. The sample originates from a study of response to subunit inactivated influenza vaccine. CDR3 length: 13 residues. V lost 6 bases, J lost 1 base, and 13 bases lay in between. Germline assignment: CDR1 DFQATT and CDR2 SNEGSKA (reference sequence). TCRdb reprocessed the RT-PCR reads with MiXCR, giving one entry per CDR3 protein. The sample records roughly 780,000 distinct CDR3 sequences, about 18% being singletons. The TCR sequence derives from a man between 45 and 60 years old who received an inactivated influenza vaccine. The chain has TRBV20-1 and TRBJ2-7; D is possibly TRBD1 (6 bases). The specimen comprised PBMCs from blood, sampled 4 to 6 days after vaccination. CDR3 loop: CSADNQGSYEQYF. CDR3 in DNA: TGCAGTGCCGACAACCAGGGGTCCTACGAGCAGTACTTC.